This record concerns one TCR beta chain sequence. What it binds is not known. These data come from a study of blood T cells in healthy people across ages. Notes on the study in general: Expanded clonotype changes were possibly confounded by unknown donor CMV status. When set beside aged donors, long-lived donors presented more naive CD4+ cells and higher diversity. No conclusive comparison of naive versus antigen-experienced cells was possible with unsorted PBMCs.

J gave up 4 bases and V 3 bases, and 11 bases lay outside the gene matches. The CDR3 contains 17 residues. Germline loops: CDR1 SEHNR, CDR2 FQNEAQ (reference sequence). Peripheral blood, approximately 10 milliliters per donor, was collected. Using a J-beta primer mix together with a sample-barcoded 5' primer, a second PCR was run for 7 to 11 cycles. One entry per CDR3 protein, called by TCRdb with MiXCR from the 5' RACE reads. The sample has over 700,000 distinct CDR3 sequences; about 48% are singletons. Sample: blood. This receptor was obtained from a man aged 80 or over in good health. This rearrangement joins TRBV7-9 to TRBJ2-1, with 8 bases that match TRBD2. In DNA, the CDR3 is TGTGCCAGCAGCTTTCTAGCGGGCGGCACGATATACAATGAGCAGTTCTTC. This codes for CASSFLAGGTIYNEQFF.